This TCR beta chain was captured in a study of regulatory T cells in long-lasting Graves disease. This clonotype has a count of ten or more. The antigen is not known. Time point specified: newly diagnosed GD, antithyroid drugs for less than 3 months. PBMC-extracted RNA yielded the TCR library. The authors drew patients from an endocrinology department in Xi'an, China. The study's findings and limits: Persistent disease was characterized by preferential usage of TRBV28, TRBJ1-2 and TRBJ2-5.

Construction of the TCR beta libraries employed iRepertoire HTBI primers in conjunction with Arm-PCR of CDR3 regions. TCRdb redid the calling of the multiplex PCR reads with MiXCR, one entry per CDR3 protein. The sample includes some 220,000 distinct CDR3 sequences, approximately 18% of them seen just once. Germline CDR1 reads SGHVS; CDR2 reads FQNEAQ. V gave up 3 bases and J gave up 0 bases, with 12 bases separating them. The CDR3 runs 16 residues. Separately, the same data were catalogued under a study of T cells in Graves' hyperthyroidism and ophthalmopathy.

The sequenced sample was peripheral blood mononuclear cells (PBMCs), obtained at new diagnosis, from a patient treated with antithyroid drugs. The V gene is TRBV7-8, the J gene TRBJ1-5, with D unresolved. This receptor was taken from a woman aged 30 to 39 with Graves disease. CDR3 DNA sequence: TGTGCCAGCAGCTTGTGGCGGGCATATAGCAATCAGCCCCAGCATTTT. This gives the protein CASSLWRAYSNQPQHF.